The 28 T cell receptor beta chains reported below all come from one sample, sequenced in a study of control samples from healthy donors and cancer patients. Produced via immunoSEQ multiplex PCR; TCRdb's table is partial and in-frame only. This sample has 100,000 to 150,000 clones, with 92% found just once. Sample: blood. The receptors were sampled from a woman aged 50 to 60 in good health.

The genes are TRBV7-9 and TRBJ2-3; TRBD2 might be the D (7 bases). Trimming cost V 5 bases and J 3 bases, with 21 bases left between them. The germline V gene encodes CDR1 SEHNR and CDR2 FQNEAQ (reference sequence). The CDR3 totals 17 residues. DNA of the CDR3: TGTGCCAGCAGCCCACCCAGAGGGGGGGCACGGACAGATACGCAGTATTTT. As protein: CASSPPRGGARTDTQYF.

This clone was found a few times. The chain joins TRBV3-1 (or the pseudogene TRBV3-2) to TRBJ1-2; TRBD1 matches 8 bases. The germline V gene has CDR1 LGHDT and CDR2 YNNKEL (reference sequence). The CDR3 is 15 residues long. J was trimmed by 5 bases and V by 1 base; bases with no gene match: 6. The CDR3 nucleotides are TGTGCCAGCAGCCAAGGGACAGGGAAAGTATATGGCTACACCTTC. Its protein product is CASSQGTGKVYGYTF.

This chain links TRBV4-2 with TRBJ1-2, with 8 positions matching TRBD1. CDR1 and CDR2 (germline): LGHNA, YNFKEQ. The CDR3 is 17 residues long. V trimming: 0 bases; J trimming: 2 bases; junction bases outside the gene matches: 8. CDR3 sequence: CASSQEIGTGNNYGYTF. The CDR3, as DNA: TGTGCCAGCAGCCAAGAAATCGGGACAGGTAACAACTATGGCTACACCTTC.

The chain joins TRBV4-2 to TRBJ1-1; 7 bases line up with TRBD1. Per germline, CDR1 LGHNA and CDR2 YNFKEQ. V shed 1 base, J shed 3 bases, and the junction held 5 bases outside the gene matches. This CDR3 is built from 15 residues. DNA for the CDR3: TGTGCCAGCAGCCAAGGTCAGGGGGAACACACTGAAGCTTTCTTT. It encodes CASSQGQGEHTEAFF.

A single count supports this clone. The gene calls are TRBV7-9 and TRBJ2-5; 7 nucleotides line up with TRBD1. The germline gives CDR1 SEHNR, CDR2 FQNEAQ (reference sequence). V dropped 6 bases and J dropped 2; count of bases not matched to a gene: 9. The CDR3 extends over 15 amino acids. CDR3 in DNA: TGTGCCAGCAGTAGGCTGAACAGGGGTCAAGAGACCCAGTACTTC. Translation: CASSRLNRGQETQYF.

J is TRBJ2-3 and V is TRBV5-8, with 7 bases that match TRBD2. CDR3 length: 14 residues. The J segment lost 1 base and the V segment lost 8 bases, leaving 7 bases of the junction unmatched. The germline gives CDR1 SGHTS, CDR2 YDEGEE. This chain's CDR3 is CASGRVRRTDTQYF. CDR3 nucleotides: TGTGCCAGTGGGAGGGTCCGCCGCACAGATACGCAGTATTTT.

The V call is TRBV19, the J call TRBJ1-1, with D possibly TRBD1 on 5 matching bases. Germline CDR1 LNHDA, CDR2 SQIVND (reference sequence). The CDR3 is made up of 12 amino acids. V lost 10 bases to trimming and J lost 4 bases, with 13 bases between them. CDR3 sequence reads: CATQGGGTEAFF. DNA for the CDR3: TGTGCCACCCAGGGTGGAGGCACTGAAGCTTTCTTT. Using reference TRBV19 and TRBJ1-1 for the parts outside the CDR3, the full variable domain is DGGITQSPKYLFRKEGQNVTLSCEQNLNHDAMYWYRQDPGQGLRLIYYSQIVNDFQKGDIAEGYSVSREKKESFPLTVTSAQKNPTAFYLCATQGGGTEAFFGQGTRLTVV.

The CDR3 sequence: CASSRQGQNYGYTF. The CDR3 DNA is TGCGCCAGCAGCCGACAGGGTCAGAACTATGGCTACACCTTC. V and J are TRBV5-1 and TRBJ1-2; 7 nucleotides line up with TRBD1. The CDR3 has 14 residues. The germline V gene encodes CDR1 SGHRS and CDR2 YFSETQ. The trim removed 4 bases at V and 2 bases at J, leaving 5 bases unmatched. The whole variable domain, remainder taken from reference TRBV5-1 and TRBJ1-2, is KAGVTQTPRYLIKTRGQQVTLSCSPISGHRSVSWYQQTPGQGLQFLFEYFSETQRNKGNFPGRFSGRQFSNSRSEMNVSTLELGDSALYLCASSRQGQNYGYTFGSGTRLTVV.

CDR3 region: CASRETGRAGNTIYF. The CDR3 DNA reads TGTGCCAGCAGGGAGACAGGGAGAGCTGGAAACACCATATATTTT. The chain has TRBV28 and TRBJ1-3, with 7 positions matching TRBD1. The V segment lost 6 bases and the J segment 2 bases; nucleotides outside the gene matches: 7. The CDR3 spans 15 residues. The germline V gene has CDR1 MDHEN and CDR2 SYDVKM.

V and J are TRBV5-6 and TRBJ1-3; no definite D call. Trimming took off 2 bases at V and 1 base at J, with 4 bases between the two ends. The CDR3 runs 13 residues. Germline V lookup: CDR1 SGHDT, CDR2 YYEEEE. The CDR3 protein is CASSFGSGNTIYF. CDR3 bases: TGTGCCAGCAGCTTCGGGTCTGGAAACACCATATATTTT.

V usage is TRBV28 and J usage is TRBJ1-3; no clear D gene. V was trimmed by 5 bases and J by 0 bases, leaving 8 bases between them. Germline V gene sequence: CDR1 MDHEN, CDR2 SYDVKM. This CDR3 has 14 residues. CDR3 sequence (DNA): TGTGCCAGCAGTAATCCGGCCTCTGGAAACACCATATATTTT. Translation: CASSNPASGNTIYF. The full variable domain, its missing parts supplied by reference TRBV28 and TRBJ1-3, is DVKVTQSSRYLVKRTGEKVFLECVQDMDHENMFWYRQDPGLGLRLIYFSYDVKMKEKGDIPEGYSVSREKKERFSLILESASTNQTSMYLCASSNPASGNTIYFGEGSWLTVV.

The chain links TRBV19 to TRBJ2-2, with D unclear. CDR1 LNHDA and CDR2 SQIVND come from the germline V gene (reference sequence). The CDR3 spans 13 residues. V lost 3 bases to trimming and J lost 6 bases, with 8 bases between them. CDR3: CASSIMRPGELFF. CDR3 in DNA: TGTGCCAGTAGTATTATGAGGCCCGGGGAGCTGTTTTTT. The entire variable domain, with the rest obtained from reference TRBV19 and TRBJ2-2, is as follows: DGGITQSPKYLFRKEGQNVTLSCEQNLNHDAMYWYRQDPGQGLRLIYYSQIVNDFQKGDIAEGYSVSREKKESFPLTVTSAQKNPTAFYLCASSIMRPGELFFGEGSRLTVL.

The rearrangement uses TRBV6-1 and TRBJ1-6; 9 bases fit TRBD1. V gave up 1 base and J gave up 4 bases; unmatched junction bases: 14. The V gene's germline CDR1 is MNHNS and CDR2 SASEGT. The CDR3 is 20 amino acids. The CDR3 sequence is CASSEGTGQGLLFYNSPLHF. The CDR3 coding sequence is TGTGCCAGCAGTGAAGGGACGGGACAGGGCCTACTCTTTTATAATTCACCCCTCCACTTT.

This chain joins TRBV19 and TRBJ1-1, with D unclear. In germline, CDR1 is LNHDA, CDR2 SQIVND (reference sequence). Trimming took 9 bases from V and 0 from J, leaving 14 bases between them. The CDR3 covers 14 residues. CDR3 region: CASLTAVMNTEAFF. In DNA form, the CDR3 reads TGTGCCAGCCTTACGGCAGTTATGAACACTGAAGCTTTCTTT.

The CDR3 DNA reads as TGTGCCAGCACCAACAGGGGGTCGAACACTGAAGCTTTCTTT. This translates into CASTNRGSNTEAFF. The gene calls are TRBV6-1 and TRBJ1-1; 8 nucleotides match TRBD1. This CDR3 contains 14 residues. Germline V CDR1 and CDR2: MNHNS, SASEGT. Trimming took 7 bases from V and 1 from J; bases not matched to a gene: 5.

This chain links TRBV27 with TRBJ1-3; D gene uncertain. CDR1 is MNHEY and CDR2 is SMNVEV in the germline V gene (reference sequence). V gave up 4 bases and J gave up 1 base, with 14 bases separating them. The CDR3 sequence is 16 residues long. CDR3 in DNA: TGTGCCAGCAGTTCCCACGGACTCGGATCTGGAAACACCATATATTTT. It translates to CASSSHGLGSGNTIYF.

This sequence joins TRBV19 and TRBJ1-5, with a weak D call TRBD1 (5 bases). The CDR3 sequence is 16 residues long. Trimming shortened V by 4 bases and J by 3 bases, and 16 bases separated the two germline ends. CDR1 is LNHDA, CDR2 SQIVND, per germline (reference sequence). This CDR3 is CASSTSAGTHNQPQHF. Here the CDR3 DNA reads TGTGCCAGTAGTACGTCGGCAGGGACTCACAATCAGCCCCAGCATTTT.

The V and J genes are TRBV29-1 and TRBJ2-7; 7 bases map to TRBD1. This CDR3 contains 12 residues. CDR1 is SQVTM and CDR2 is ANQGSEA in the germline V gene. The ends lost 3 bases at V and 2 bases at J; junction bases unmatched: 1. The CDR3 protein is CSVEGQTYEQYF. The CDR3 DNA sequence: TGCAGCGTTGAGGGACAGACCTACGAGCAGTACTTC.

The chain is built from TRBV4-1 and TRBJ2-5, with D perhaps matching TRBD1 or TRBD2 (6 bases each). The CDR3 contains 16 residues. Germline-derived CDR1 and CDR2 are MGHRA and YSYEKL. Trimming took 4 bases from V and 5 from J, leaving 20 bases between them. The CDR3 DNA reads TGCGCCAGCAGCCCCCGCTCGGCCGGGGGCAGGGAGACCCAGTACTTC. Protein: CASSPRSAGGRETQYF.

This clone has just one count. J is TRBJ1-4 and V is TRBV2; tentatively, D is TRBD1 (5 bases). The CDR3 loop spans 14 amino acids. V lost 9 bases, J lost 3 bases, and 14 bases lay in between. From germline, CDR1 is SNHLY and CDR2 FYNNEI. The CDR3 DNA sequence: TGTGCCAGTTGGCTCCGGGGGGCTAATGAAAAACTGTTTTTT. It is translated as CASWLRGANEKLFF.

V gene TRBV18 combines with J gene TRBJ2-1, with a tentative D call TRBD2 (5 bases). Germline CDR1 is KGHSH and CDR2 is LQKENI. V was shortened by 1 base and J by 9 bases, with 19 bases between the two germline ends. The CDR3 contains 16 residues. This chain's CDR3 is CASSPRRASFYGEQFF. In DNA form, the CDR3 reads TGTGCCAGCTCACCACGGCGGGCTAGTTTTTATGGTGAGCAGTTCTTC.

The J gene is TRBJ1-5, the V gene TRBV28, with 8 bases lining up with TRBD1. V was clipped by 5 bases and J by 7 bases; unmatched bases: 7. This CDR3 has 14 residues. The germline CDR1 and CDR2 sequences are MDHEN and SYDVKM. CDR3: CASSRRGPGQPQHF. DNA of the CDR3: TGTGCCAGCAGTCGCAGGGGGCCGGGGCAGCCCCAGCATTTT. Looking up the rest from reference TRBV28 and TRBJ1-5 gives the full variable domain: DVKVTQSSRYLVKRTGEKVFLECVQDMDHENMFWYRQDPGLGLRLIYFSYDVKMKEKGDIPEGYSVSREKKERFSLILESASTNQTSMYLCASSRRGPGQPQHFGDGTRLSIL.

The chain employs TRBV6-5 and TRBJ1-3; 7 bases match TRBD1. The CDR3 has 15 residues. Trimming at V came to 6 bases and at J to 0 bases, leaving 5 bases not matched to a gene. Germline assignment: CDR1 MNHEY and CDR2 SVGAGI. Here the CDR3 reads CASSRTGDSGNTIYF. CDR3 DNA: TGTGCCAGCAGCCGGACAGGAGACTCTGGAAACACCATATATTTT.

This chain links TRBV7-9 with TRBJ2-2; D is possibly TRBD1 (6 bases). CDR1 and CDR2 from the germline V gene are SEHNR and FQNEAQ (reference sequence). The CDR3 consists of 16 residues. Trimming stripped 1 base from V and 5 bases from J, with 14 bases between. DNA for the CDR3: TGTGCCAGCAGCTTAGGTGGGGGCCTCGTGACCGGGGAGCTGTTTTTT. Its translation is CASSLGGGLVTGELFF.

V usage is TRBV6-5 and J usage is TRBJ1-2; D ambiguous. Trimming took 6 bases from V and 6 from J, leaving 20 bases between them. CDR3 size: 15 residues. Germline V lookup: CDR1 MNHEY, CDR2 SVGAGI. CDR3 coding DNA: TGTGCCAGCAGATCAATCCCCACCTACACGGATGGCTACACCTTC. It encodes CASRSIPTYTDGYTF.

This clone came up once. The chain recombines TRBV2 with TRBJ1-5; weak D call: TRBD1 (6 bases). From germline, CDR1 is SNHLY and CDR2 FYNNEI. Trimming shortened V by 3 bases and J by 6 bases, and 9 bases separated the two germline ends. This CDR3 spans 13 amino acids. The CDR3 region has the DNA TGTGCCAGCAGTGAGGGACAAGGTCAGCCCCAGCATTTT. It yields the protein CASSEGQGQPQHF.

J is TRBJ2-1 and V is TRBV6-6, with 10 nucleotides matching TRBD2. V trimming: 2 bases; J trimming: 5 bases; junction bases outside the gene matches: 0. Germline V gene lookup returns CDR1 MNHNY and CDR2 SVGAGI (reference sequence). The CDR3 consists of 14 residues. This CDR3 reads CASSYGLADNEQFF. DNA of the CDR3: TGTGCCAGCAGTTACGGACTAGCGGACAATGAGCAGTTCTTC.

In its sample, this clone was seen once. V usage is TRBV3-1 (or the pseudogene TRBV3-2) and J usage is TRBJ1-1; D unclear. This CDR3 comprises 15 residues. Trimming removed 1 base from V and 3 bases from J, with 12 bases in between. Germline V gene data show CDR1 as LGHDT and CDR2 as YNNKEL (reference sequence). Here the CDR3 DNA reads TGTGCCAGCAGCCAAGGCCCTCATGGGGACACTGAAGCTTTCTTT. It encodes CASSQGPHGDTEAFF.